This passage covers 32 T cell receptor beta chains from one sample sequenced in a study of CD8 T cells in Susac syndrome. A quantity of roughly 0.5 to 1 ug RNA underwent reverse transcription using random hexamers. TCRdb independently ran MiXCR on the immunoSEQ multiplex PCR reads; one entry per CDR3 protein. The sample lists roughly 200,000 distinct CDR3 sequences, approximately 95% occurring once. Sequenced sample: CD8+ T cells from PBMCs. These TCRs come from a human donor with multiple sclerosis.

The chain is built from TRBV30 and TRBJ1-1; TRBD1 matches at 7 bases. The CDR3 spans 12 residues. Germline values: CDR1 GTSNPN, CDR2 SVGIG (reference sequence). The junction had 5 bases not matched to a gene; V was cut back by 5 bases and J by 5 bases. The CDR3 reads CAWFQGGTEAFF. In DNA, the CDR3 is TGTGCCTGGTTCCAGGGGGGGACTGAAGCTTTCTTT.

The chain carries TRBV28 and TRBJ2-1; a possible D gene is TRBD2 (6 bases). Germline CDR1 and CDR2: MDHEN and SYDVKM. Trimming stripped 1 base from V and 3 bases from J, with 19 bases between. The CDR3 length is 18 residues. This CDR3 is CASSLYWAVGDFYNEQFF. CDR3 nucleotides: TGTGCCAGCAGTTTATATTGGGCCGTCGGGGACTTCTACAATGAGCAGTTCTTC.

The V and J genes are TRBV6-2 or TRBV6-3 and TRBJ2-6; 7 bases agree with TRBD1. This CDR3 comprises 17 residues. J lost 0 bases, V lost 8 bases, and 10 bases had no gene match. Germline lookup yields CDR1 MNHEY and CDR2 SVGEGT. CDR3 protein: CASGGQAYHSGANVLTF. The CDR3 DNA reads as TGTGCCAGCGGTGGACAGGCCTATCACTCTGGGGCCAACGTCCTGACTTTC.

The chain combines TRBV18 with TRBJ2-7; D possibly corresponds to TRBD1 (6 bases). Germline V gene sequence: CDR1 KGHSH, CDR2 LQKENI. V lost 3 bases to trimming and J lost 2 bases, with 11 bases between them. The CDR3 is 14 residues long. The CDR3 DNA follows: TGTGCCAGCTCACCGCCAGGGGCCGCCTACGAGCAGTACTTC. Translated, it gives CASSPPGAAYEQYF.

A few counts support this clonotype. The J gene is TRBJ2-5, the V gene TRBV11-2; D is unclear. CDR3 length: 17 residues. V was cut by 9 bases and J by 0 bases, with 23 bases left in between. Germline lookup yields CDR1 SGHAT and CDR2 FQNNGV. CDR3 amino acids: CASRRTWAGVYQETQYF. Here the CDR3 DNA reads TGTGCCAGTAGACGAACGTGGGCTGGGGTCTACCAAGAGACCCAGTACTTC.

The chain uses TRBV6-5 and TRBJ2-5, with a weak D call TRBD1 (6 bases). Germline CDR1 and CDR2: MNHEY and SVGAGI. There are 15 residues in the CDR3. Trimming cost V 6 bases and J 4 bases, with 18 bases left between them. The CDR3 bases are TGTGCCAGCAGACGAAGGGACAAGGCATTAGAGACCCAGTACTTC. Its translation is CASRRRDKALETQYF.

A single count supports this clonotype. The chain links TRBV15 to TRBJ2-2; D possibly corresponds to TRBD1 (6 bases). Germline V gives CDR1 LNHNV, CDR2 YYDKDF (reference sequence). V was cut by 0 bases and J by 4 bases, with 9 bases left in between. This CDR3 region has 15 residues. The CDR3 DNA reads as TGTGCCACCAGCAGAGACAGGGGAACCACCGGGGAGCTGTTTTTT. Protein sequence: CATSRDRGTTGELFF.

The chain couples TRBV29-1 to TRBJ1-2; 7 nucleotides line up with TRBD1. After removal of 0 bases from V and 8 bases from J, the junction contained 6 bases not matched to a gene. This CDR3 has 13 amino acids. Germline-derived CDR1 and CDR2 are SQVTM and ANQGSEA. Written as DNA, the CDR3 is TGCAGCGTTGAAGATGAGGGGGCGCTGGGCTACACCTTC. It specifies CSVEDEGALGYTF. Supplemented by reference TRBV29-1 and TRBJ1-2, the full variable domain reads SAVISQKPSRDICQRGTSLTIQCQVDSQVTMMFWYRQQPGQSLTLIATANQGSEATYESGFVIDKFPISRPNLTFSTLTVSNMSPEDSSIYLCSVEDEGALGYTFGSGTRLTVV.

This chain connects TRBV11-2 to TRBJ2-3; no definite D call. Trimming left V 1 base short and J 0 bases short, with 11 bases between. The V gene's germline CDR1 is SGHAT and CDR2 FQNNGV. The CDR3 length is 16 residues. In DNA, the CDR3 is TGTGCCAGCAGCTTAGGGTGGGCGAAGAGCACAGATACGCAGTATTTT. Translated: CASSLGWAKSTDTQYF.

The chain links TRBV29-1 to TRBJ2-7, with D possibly TRBD1 on 5 matching bases. Looked up from germline, CDR1 is SQVTM and CDR2 is ANQGSEA. This CDR3 contains 17 residues. Between the trimmed V and J ends, which lost 5 bases and 3 bases, there was a span of 26 bases. Here the CDR3 reads CSVSHSGFDRERYEQYF. The CDR3 DNA reads as TGCAGCGTTTCCCATTCTGGATTCGACAGAGAACGCTACGAGCAGTACTTC.

The chain employs TRBV7-2 and TRBJ2-7; 7 positions agree with TRBD2. The CDR3 is 15 residues long. Looked up from germline, CDR1 is SGHTA and CDR2 is FQGNSA. V lost 1 base and J lost 6; bases outside the gene matches: 9. The CDR3 nucleotides are TGTGCCAGCAGCTTAGTGGAGTTGGGAGGGCTCGAGCAGTACTTC. It is translated as CASSLVELGGLEQYF. The full variable domain, with the rest looked up from reference TRBV7-2 and TRBJ2-7, is GAGVSQSPSNKVTEKGKDVELRCDPISGHTALYWYRQSLGQGLEFLIYFQGNSAPDKSGLPSDRFSAERTGGSVSTLTIQRTQQEDSAVYLCASSLVELGGLEQYFGPGTRLTVT.

The chain is built from TRBV6-5 and TRBJ1-1; possibly TRBD1 for D (6 bases). This CDR3 has 13 amino acids. Germline V gives CDR1 MNHEY, CDR2 SVGAGI. Trimming removed 8 bases from V and 7 bases from J, with 17 bases in between. Here the CDR3 DNA reads TGTGCCAGCCTCCCGGACAGAGGGGGTGAAGCTTTCTTT. Its protein product is CASLPDRGGEAFF.

This chain connects TRBV13 to TRBJ2-3; TRBD2 aligns across 10 bases. The CDR3 consists of 16 residues. Trimming took 5 bases from V and 0 from J; bases not matched to a gene: 5. CDR1 and CDR2 (germline): PRHDT, FYEKMQ (reference sequence). The CDR3 region is CASSPKTSGSTDTQYF. The CDR3 DNA follows: TGTGCCAGCAGCCCCAAGACTAGCGGGAGCACAGATACGCAGTATTTT.

The rearrangement joins TRBV2 to TRBJ2-3; D gene ambiguous. V dropped 7 bases and J dropped 6 bases, with 11 bases sitting between them. The CDR3 totals 12 residues. The germline V gene has CDR1 SNHLY and CDR2 FYNNEI. The CDR3 sequence is CASIPGADTQYF. CDR3 nucleotides: TGTGCCAGCATCCCGGGTGCGGATACGCAGTATTTT. Complete variable domain (other parts from reference TRBV2 and TRBJ2-3): EPEVTQTPSHQVTQMGQEVILRCVPISNHLYFYWYRQILGQKVEFLVSFYNNEISEKSEIFDDQFSVERPDGSNFTLKIRSTKLEDSAMYFCASIPGADTQYFGPGTRLTVL.

The chain has TRBV4-1 and TRBJ2-1; 8 bases line up with TRBD1. After removal of 4 bases from V and 5 bases from J, the junction contained 10 bases not matched to a gene. CDR1 and CDR2 (germline): MGHRA, YSYEKL. The CDR3 has 16 residues. The CDR3 DNA sequence: TGCGCCAGCAGCCCAGCCAGGGGGCTGAAGAACAATGAGCAGTTCTTC. Amino acid sequence: CASSPARGLKNNEQFF.

The chain links TRBV29-1 to TRBJ1-1, with D perhaps matching TRBD1 (5 bases). Germline CDR1 reads SQVTM; CDR2 reads ANQGSEA. Between the trimmed V and J ends, which lost 6 bases and 9 bases, there was a span of 5 bases. The CDR3 runs 8 residues. The CDR3 region has the DNA TGCAGCGTGGGGCAAGCTTTCTTT. This codes for CSVGQAFF. The complete variable domain, with remaining parts taken from reference TRBV29-1 and TRBJ1-1, reads SAVISQKPSRDICQRGTSLTIQCQVDSQVTMMFWYRQQPGQSLTLIATANQGSEATYESGFVIDKFPISRPNLTFSTLTVSNMSPEDSSIYLCSVGQAFFGQGTRLTVV.

The chain combines TRBV7-9 with TRBJ2-1; 7 nucleotides match TRBD1. CDR1 and CDR2 (germline): SEHNR, FQNEAQ (reference sequence). This CDR3 is 15 amino acids long. J gave up 5 bases and V 2 bases, and 6 bases lay outside the gene matches. CDR3: CASSLRQGPNNEQFF. The CDR3 nucleotides read TGTGCCAGCAGCTTACGACAGGGTCCCAACAATGAGCAGTTCTTC.

The gene calls are TRBV4-1 and TRBJ2-7; the D gene is possibly TRBD2 (6 bases). Per germline, CDR1 MGHRA and CDR2 YSYEKL. The CDR3 consists of 15 residues. Trimming removed 1 base from V and 0 bases from J, with 10 bases in between. The CDR3 bases are TGCGCCAGCAGCCAAGTAATTAGCGGCTCCTACGAGCAGTACTTC. It encodes CASSQVISGSYEQYF.

The chain combines TRBV10-2 with TRBJ2-1; D is unresolved. V lost 3 bases and J 2 bases, leaving 17 bases between the germline ends. The CDR3 loop spans 17 amino acids. Per the germline V gene, CDR1 is WSHSY and CDR2 is SAAADI. The CDR3 is CASSEGSLRVPYNEQFF. In DNA, the CDR3 is TGCGCCAGCAGTGAAGGTAGCCTTAGGGTCCCCTACAATGAGCAGTTCTTC.

The gene calls are TRBV4-1 and TRBJ2-1, with TRBD1 matching over 7 bases. The germline V gene encodes CDR1 MGHRA and CDR2 YSYEKL. Unmatched junction bases numbered 21, after V lost 4 bases and J lost 6 bases. The CDR3 runs to 19 residues. The CDR3 DNA reads as TGCGCCAGCAGCCGGCCTAAGGGGGCACGATTGCGCCACGGCAATGAGCAGTTCTTC. It yields the protein CASSRPKGARLRHGNEQFF.

The chain uses TRBV11-2 and TRBJ2-7, with a possible D match to TRBD2 (5 bases). The CDR3 runs to 14 residues. The V and J ends lost 3 bases and 6 bases respectively, with 15 bases between them. Germline V CDR1 and CDR2: SGHAT, FQNNGV. The CDR3 DNA is TGTGCCAGCAGCTTTCCGGGGTACGAGGGCGAGCAGTACTTC. Protein: CASSFPGYEGEQYF.

The chain combines TRBV14 with TRBJ1-5, with D perhaps TRBD1 (6 bases). Trimming removed 3 bases at V and 7 bases at J, with 13 bases between. This CDR3 is built from 14 residues. Germline assignment: CDR1 SGHDN and CDR2 FVKESK. The CDR3 here is CASSHQGHGQPQHF. Written as DNA, the CDR3 is TGTGCCAGCAGCCATCAGGGGCATGGGCAGCCCCAGCATTTT.

The chain uses TRBV12-3 or TRBV12-4 and TRBJ1-2; D is undetermined. Trimming cost V 4 bases and J 6 bases, with 6 bases left between them. The CDR3 has 11 residues. CDR3: CASSSTDGYTF. CDR3 coding DNA: TGTGCCAGCAGTTCCACGGATGGCTACACCTTC.

The genes are TRBV15 and TRBJ1-4; maybe TRBD1 (5 bases). V lost 4 bases to trimming and J lost 8 bases, with 17 bases between them. Germline lookup yields CDR1 LNHNV and CDR2 YYDKDF (reference sequence). The CDR3 is 15 residues long. Written as DNA, the CDR3 is TGTGCCACCAGCACCGTTCAGGAGGGGATAGAAAAACTGTTTTTT. Translated: CATSTVQEGIEKLFF.

This clonotype was recorded only once. The genes are TRBV28 and TRBJ1-5; no clear D. Trimming took off 5 bases at V and 7 bases at J, with 18 bases between the two ends. Germline CDR1 is MDHEN and CDR2 is SYDVKM. This CDR3 comprises 15 residues. The CDR3 DNA sequence: TGTGCCAGCAGTGCCCCTGAGGGCGCGGGACAGCCCCAGCATTTT. Its protein product is CASSAPEGAGQPQHF. Full variable domain (rest looked up from reference TRBV28 and TRBJ1-5): DVKVTQSSRYLVKRTGEKVFLECVQDMDHENMFWYRQDPGLGLRLIYFSYDVKMKEKGDIPEGYSVSREKKERFSLILESASTNQTSMYLCASSAPEGAGQPQHFGDGTRLSIL.

V usage is TRBV20-1 and J usage is TRBJ1-1; D not certain. The CDR3 has 14 residues. Germline assignment: CDR1 DFQATT and CDR2 SNEGSKA (reference sequence). The V end was cut by 3 bases, the J end by 1 base, with 12 bases between. The CDR3 is CSARSYLTNTEAFF. In DNA form, the CDR3 reads TGCAGTGCTAGGTCCTACCTTACGAACACTGAAGCTTTCTTT.

The genes are TRBV3-1 and TRBJ2-1, with D uncertain. The germline V gene has CDR1 LGHDT and CDR2 YNNKEL (reference sequence). V lost 0 bases and J lost 8, with 8 bases in between. This CDR3 region has 13 residues. The CDR3: CASSQDWSDEQFF. DNA for the CDR3: TGTGCCAGCAGCCAAGATTGGAGCGATGAGCAGTTCTTC.

The V and J genes are TRBV3-1 and TRBJ1-1; no reliable D call. CDR1 is LGHDT and CDR2 is YNNKEL in the germline V gene (reference sequence). The CDR3 extends over 12 amino acids. Trimming stripped 1 base from V and 10 bases from J, with 10 bases between. The CDR3 nucleotides are TGTGCCAGCAGCCAAGTCGGGGAAGTAGCTTTCTTT. Its translation is CASSQVGEVAFF.

This chain joins TRBV3-1 and TRBJ2-5, with 11 positions matching TRBD2. Germline-derived CDR1 and CDR2 are LGHDT and YNNKEL (reference sequence). The J segment lost 5 bases and the V segment lost 3 bases, leaving 8 bases of the junction unmatched. The CDR3 is made up of 16 amino acids. The CDR3 sequence is CASSHQLAGVYETQYF. The CDR3, as DNA: TGTGCCAGCAGCCATCAACTAGCGGGAGTTTATGAGACCCAGTACTTC.

V gene TRBV4-1 combines with J gene TRBJ1-1; 8 bases map to TRBD1. CDR3 size: 15 residues. The J segment lost 5 bases and the V segment lost 1 base, leaving 6 bases of the junction unmatched. The germline CDR1 and CDR2 sequences are MGHRA and YSYEKL. The CDR3 spells CASSQGGQGVTEAFF. DNA of the CDR3: TGCGCCAGCAGCCAAGGAGGACAGGGCGTAACTGAAGCTTTCTTT.

This clonotype was counted once. V gene TRBV4-1 combines with J gene TRBJ2-7; maybe TRBD2 (6 bases). The CDR3 loop spans 15 amino acids. Trimming left V 1 base short and J 0 bases short, with 10 bases between. Germline V gene data show CDR1 as MGHRA and CDR2 as YSYEKL. The CDR3 coding sequence is TGCGCCAGCAGCCAAGGGGACTTTGACTCCTACGAGCAGTACTTC. Encoded protein: CASSQGDFDSYEQYF.

The chain links TRBV7-9 to TRBJ1-2, with D unclear. Germline values: CDR1 SEHNR, CDR2 FQNEAQ (reference sequence). V was cut by 2 bases and J by 4 bases, with 8 bases left in between. CDR3 length: 13 amino acids. The CDR3 is CASSLYGTYGYTF. The DNA for the CDR3 is TGTGCCAGCAGCTTATACGGAACCTATGGCTACACCTTC.